One and the same sample provided the 22 T cell receptor beta chains below, sequenced in a study of PD-1 blockade in mismatch repair-deficient tumors. Only in-frame clones appear in the TCRdb table, and some are missing; sequencing was by immunoSEQ multiplex PCR. Of some 51,000 clones in the sample, 81% were seen once. The specimen comprised peripheral blood, sampled about 20 weeks after starting pembrolizumab. The receptors stem from an adult with mismatch repair-deficient cancer.

Worth noting for this clone: Other DNA sequences within the sample encode an identical CDR3. The chain employs TRBV19 and TRBJ2-1, with 10 bases matching TRBD2. The J segment lost 7 bases and the V segment lost 5 bases, leaving 11 bases of the junction unmatched. The CDR3 covers 16 residues. Looked up from germline, CDR1 is LNHDA and CDR2 is SQIVND (reference sequence). CDR3 protein: CASSALSGRAENEQFF. CDR3 DNA sequence: TGTGCCAGTAGTGCCCTGAGCGGGAGGGCCGAGAATGAGCAGTTCTTC. Full variable domain (remainder filled in from reference TRBV19 and TRBJ2-1): DGGITQSPKYLFRKEGQNVTLSCEQNLNHDAMYWYRQDPGQGLRLIYYSQIVNDFQKGDIAEGYSVSREKKESFPLTVTSAQKNPTAFYLCASSALSGRAENEQFFGPGTRLTVL.

V usage is TRBV5-1 and J usage is TRBJ2-2; D is perhaps TRBD1 or TRBD2 (5 bases each). CDR3 length: 15 residues. Germline CDR1 reads SGHRS; CDR2 reads YFSETQ. V was trimmed by 4 bases and J by 3 bases, leaving 13 bases between them. This chain's CDR3 is CASSRDVTDTGELFF. The CDR3 region has the DNA TGCGCCAGCAGCCGGGACGTAACGGACACCGGGGAGCTGTTTTTT.

The chain employs TRBV5-4 and TRBJ1-1, with a weak D call TRBD1 (6 bases). Trimming left V 2 bases short and J 2 bases short, with 25 bases between. The CDR3 is made up of 19 amino acids. Germline V gene sequence: CDR1 SGHNT, CDR2 YYREEE (reference sequence). CDR3 region: CASSLPQLKSGGLNTEAFF. Here the CDR3 DNA reads TGTGCCAGCAGCTTACCCCAACTTAAGAGCGGGGGCTTAAACACTGAAGCTTTCTTT.

This sequence joins TRBV4-3 and TRBJ1-2, with D uncertain. CDR1 is LGHNA, CDR2 YSLEER, per germline. Trimming removed 0 bases from V and 1 base from J, with 6 bases in between. There are 14 residues in the CDR3. Here the CDR3 DNA reads TGCGCCAGCAGCCAAGAGCCTGGTAACTATGGCTACACCTTC. Translating it yields CASSQEPGNYGYTF.

This clone has a handful of counts. This chain joins TRBV12-5 and TRBJ2-2; D ambiguous. Germline-derived CDR1 and CDR2 are LGHNT and FRNRAP. Trimming shortened V by 6 bases and J by 9 bases, and 8 bases separated the two germline ends. CDR3 length: 11 amino acids. CDR3 bases: TGTGCTAGTGGCCCCTCCTGGGAGCTGTTTTTT. It yields the protein CASGPSWELFF.

CDR3 region: CASIPKNTGELFF. The CDR3 DNA follows: TGTGCCAGCATCCCCAAGAACACCGGGGAGCTGTTTTTT. The chain is built from TRBV7-9 and TRBJ2-2; D is ambiguous. V was shortened by 7 bases and J by 1 base, with 7 bases between the two germline ends. Germline-derived CDR1 and CDR2 are SEHNR and FQNEAQ (reference sequence). This CDR3 comprises 13 residues.

This chain links TRBV4-3 with TRBJ2-6; D possibly corresponds to TRBD2 (6 bases). CDR3 length: 14 amino acids. Per germline, CDR1 LGHNA and CDR2 YSLEER. Trimming shortened V by 8 bases and J by 0 bases, and 8 bases separated the two germline ends. The CDR3 reads CASGGISGANVLTF. DNA for the CDR3: TGCGCCAGCGGGGGGATCTCTGGGGCCAACGTCCTGACTTTC.

V gene TRBV5-1 combines with J gene TRBJ2-5; TRBD2 matches 13 bases. Per the germline V gene, CDR1 is SGHRS and CDR2 is YFSETQ. The CDR3 sequence is 16 residues long. Trimming took 1 base from V and 3 from J; bases not matched to a gene: 3. DNA for the CDR3: TGCGCCAGCAGCTTGTTAGGACTAGCGGGAGAAGAGACCCAGTACTTC. Translation gives CASSLLGLAGEETQYF. Full variable domain (outside the CDR3, taken from reference TRBV5-1 and TRBJ2-5): KAGVTQTPRYLIKTRGQQVTLSCSPISGHRSVSWYQQTPGQGLQFLFEYFSETQRNKGNFPGRFSGRQFSNSRSEMNVSTLELGDSALYLCASSLLGLAGEETQYFGPGTRLLVL.

This clone appeared a few times. This chain links TRBV7-9 with TRBJ2-1, with TRBD2 identical over 12 bases. The V gene's germline CDR1 is SEHNR and CDR2 FQNEAQ (reference sequence). The CDR3 runs to 17 residues. Trimming took 5 bases from V and 4 from J; bases not matched to a gene: 9. The CDR3 region is CASSHRLAGAGYNEQFF. The CDR3 region has the DNA TGTGCCAGCAGCCATCGACTAGCGGGAGCGGGGTACAATGAGCAGTTCTTC.

The V gene is TRBV5-6, the J gene TRBJ2-6; unclear D gene. The CDR3 length is 16 residues. Trimming left V 0 bases short and J 4 bases short, with 11 bases between. Germline-derived CDR1 and CDR2 are SGHDT and YYEEEE. The CDR3 spells CASSLVDPSGANVLTF. Written as DNA, the CDR3 is TGTGCCAGCAGCTTGGTCGACCCCTCCGGGGCCAACGTCCTGACTTTC.

This clone appeared many times. The chain carries TRBV11-2 and TRBJ2-7; TRBD2 aligns across 14 bases. Germline V gives CDR1 SGHAT, CDR2 FQNNGV. CDR3 length: 17 amino acids. V was pared by 3 bases and J by 0 bases, with 4 bases of the junction left unmatched. This CDR3 reads CASSLGLAGVGSYEQYF. The CDR3, as DNA: TGTGCCAGCAGCTTGGGACTAGCGGGAGTGGGCTCCTACGAGCAGTACTTC.

The chain recombines TRBV9 with TRBJ1-2, with no clear D. Germline CDR1 is SGDLS and CDR2 is YYNGEE. The V gene lost 7 bases and the J gene lost 1 base, with 8 bases spanning the gap. The CDR3 runs to 12 residues. The CDR3 region is CASQADNYGYTF. The CDR3 region has the DNA TGTGCCAGCCAGGCTGATAACTATGGCTACACCTTC.

J is TRBJ1-1 and V is TRBV11-2; D is ambiguous. CDR1 is SGHAT, CDR2 FQNNGV, per germline. The CDR3 has 15 amino acids. The germline V and J ends were trimmed by 0 bases and 2 bases, with 10 bases remaining between them. The CDR3 sequence: CASSLEGRGNTEAFF. The CDR3, as DNA: TGTGCCAGCAGCTTAGAAGGGCGGGGAAACACTGAAGCTTTCTTT.

This chain links TRBV7-6 with TRBJ2-7, with 7 bases that match TRBD1. Germline V lookup: CDR1 SGHVS, CDR2 FNYEAQ. The CDR3 totals 15 residues. V lost 2 bases and J lost 3; bases outside the gene matches: 7. The CDR3 spells CASSLHETGFYEQYF. The CDR3 coding sequence is TGTGCCAGCAGCTTACATGAGACAGGGTTCTACGAGCAGTACTTC.

The chain links TRBV19 to TRBJ2-5; either TRBD1 or TRBD2 may supply D (5 bases each). The CDR3 length is 18 residues. Trimming left V 3 bases short and J 0 bases short, with 20 bases between. Germline-derived CDR1 and CDR2 are LNHDA and SQIVND (reference sequence). CDR3 coding DNA: TGTGCCAGTAGTATGGCATGGGGCCCGGGGCGGTACCAAGAGACCCAGTACTTC. Translated: CASSMAWGPGRYQETQYF.

The chain links TRBV19 to TRBJ2-7; D gene unclear. Trimming stripped 4 bases from V and 4 bases from J, with 14 bases between. The CDR3 totals 14 residues. From germline, CDR1 is LNHDA and CDR2 SQIVND (reference sequence). Written as DNA, the CDR3 is TGTGCCAGTAGTAATGTGGGAAATTCTTACGAGCAGTACTTC. It specifies CASSNVGNSYEQYF.

The chain recombines TRBV29-1 with TRBJ1-5; D gene uncertain. With 4 bases removed from V and 5 bases from J, the gap between germline ends came to 9 bases. CDR3 length: 12 amino acids. Germline loops: CDR1 SQVTM, CDR2 ANQGSEA. The CDR3 sequence: CSVGSADQPQHF. The DNA for the CDR3 is TGCAGCGTTGGGTCAGCCGATCAGCCCCAGCATTTT.

V and J are TRBV18 and TRBJ2-5; either TRBD1 or TRBD2 may fit D (6 bases each). The germline V and J ends were trimmed by 3 bases and 4 bases, with 9 bases remaining between them. This CDR3 comprises 13 residues. CDR1 is KGHSH and CDR2 is LQKENI in the germline V gene. The CDR3: CASSPGGGETQYF. As DNA, the CDR3 is TGTGCCAGCTCACCGGGGGGCGGAGAGACCCAGTACTTC.

This rearrangement joins TRBV19 to TRBJ2-5; unclear D gene. Trimming shortened V by 3 bases and J by 10 bases, and 9 bases separated the two germline ends. Germline values: CDR1 LNHDA, CDR2 SQIVND (reference sequence). The CDR3 covers 11 residues. Written as DNA, the CDR3 is TGTGCCAGTAGTATCTCAGAGGTCCAGTACTTC. It codes for CASSISEVQYF.

The chain employs TRBV7-8 and TRBJ2-5; D not certain. With 1 base removed from V and 1 base from J, the gap between germline ends came to 7 bases. The CDR3 totals 14 residues. The germline V gene encodes CDR1 SGHVS and CDR2 FQNEAQ. The CDR3 nucleotides read TGTGCCAGCAGCTTAGATCGATCCCAAGAGACCCAGTACTTC. Protein: CASSLDRSQETQYF.

This clone occurred once. The chain joins TRBV4-2 to TRBJ2-5; TRBD1 might be the D (5 bases). Germline V gene data show CDR1 as LGHNA and CDR2 as YNFKEQ. V shed 0 bases and J shed 4 bases, with 12 bases lying between them. This CDR3 has 15 residues. For the CDR3, the DNA is TGTGCCAGCAGCCAAGAGCCCAGGGTTTCAGAGACCCAGTACTTC. It encodes CASSQEPRVSETQYF.

The rearrangement uses TRBV4-1 and TRBJ2-7; D not resolved. The CDR3 runs 16 residues. Germline loops: CDR1 MGHRA, CDR2 YSYEKL. Deletions cut 0 bases from V and 3 bases from J, with 15 bases between. The chain's CDR3 is CASSQDRAVANYEQYF. In DNA, the CDR3 is TGCGCCAGCAGCCAAGATCGGGCAGTGGCTAACTACGAGCAGTACTTC.